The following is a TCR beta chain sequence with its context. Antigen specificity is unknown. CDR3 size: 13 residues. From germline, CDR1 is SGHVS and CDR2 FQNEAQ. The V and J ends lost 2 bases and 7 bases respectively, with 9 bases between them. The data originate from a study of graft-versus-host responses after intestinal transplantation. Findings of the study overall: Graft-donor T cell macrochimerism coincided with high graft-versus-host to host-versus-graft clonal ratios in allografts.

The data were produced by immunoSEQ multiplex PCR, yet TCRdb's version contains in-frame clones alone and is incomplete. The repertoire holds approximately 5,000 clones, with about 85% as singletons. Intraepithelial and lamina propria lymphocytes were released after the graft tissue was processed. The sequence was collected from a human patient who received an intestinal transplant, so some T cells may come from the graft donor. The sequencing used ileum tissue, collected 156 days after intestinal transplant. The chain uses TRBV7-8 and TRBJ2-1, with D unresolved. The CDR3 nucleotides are TGTGCCAGCAGCTTACCCAGGTTAAATGAGCAGTTCTTC. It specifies CASSLPRLNEQFF.